Here is one T cell receptor (beta chain) with its context. Germline V gives CDR1 SNHLY, CDR2 FYNNEI. Deletions cut 4 bases from V and 5 bases from J, with 9 bases between. There are 14 residues in the CDR3. The data were taken from a study of control samples from healthy donors and cancer patients. Data came from immunoSEQ multiplex PCR; TCRdb stores just in-frame clones and leaves some out. The data hold about 170,000 clones, with around 91% observed a single time. Sequencing was carried out using blood. The TCR originated in a woman in her thirties in good health. This chain joins TRBV2 and TRBJ1-6; the D gene is possibly TRBD1 (6 bases). This chain's CDR3 is CASSGAGDNSPLHF. CDR3 sequence (DNA): TGTGCCAGCAGTGGGGCAGGGGATAATTCACCCCTCCACTTT.